A single sample is the source of the 2 T cell receptor beta chains below, sequenced in a study of T cells after yellow fever vaccination. In TCRdb, the 5' RACE reads were re-called with MiXCR into one record per CDR3 protein. The sample shows approximately 250,000 distinct CDR3 sequences, roughly 4% of them seen only once. The input for sequencing was PBMCs, taken 15 days after the yellow fever booster vaccination. The origin of the receptors is a man aged 18 to 29 who received the YFV17D yellow fever vaccine.

This clonotype was counted ten times or more. The chain joins TRBV7-9 to TRBJ2-7; no definite D call. Trimming took off 4 bases at V and 2 bases at J, with 6 bases between the two ends. CDR1 is SEHNR and CDR2 is FQNEAQ in the germline V gene (reference sequence). The CDR3 covers 12 residues. This CDR3 is CASSWKPYEQYF. CDR3 DNA sequence: TGTGCCAGCAGCTGGAAACCCTACGAGCAGTACTTC. The full variable domain, rest sourced from reference TRBV7-9 and TRBJ2-7, is DTGVSQNPRHKITKRGQNVTFRCDPISEHNRLYWYRQTLGQGPEFLTYFQNEAQLEKSRLLSDRFSAERPKGSFSTLEIQRTEQGDSAMYLCASSWKPYEQYFGPGTRLTVT.

This clonotype came up many times. The chain has TRBV5-1 and TRBJ1-4, with D unresolved. Germline assignment: CDR1 SGHRS and CDR2 YFSETQ. The CDR3 has 16 residues. Deletions cut 0 bases from V and 5 bases from J, with 14 bases between. The chain's CDR3 is CASSLVRQAGNEKLFF. DNA of the CDR3: TGCGCCAGCAGCTTGGTTCGGCAGGCCGGGAATGAAAAACTGTTTTTT.